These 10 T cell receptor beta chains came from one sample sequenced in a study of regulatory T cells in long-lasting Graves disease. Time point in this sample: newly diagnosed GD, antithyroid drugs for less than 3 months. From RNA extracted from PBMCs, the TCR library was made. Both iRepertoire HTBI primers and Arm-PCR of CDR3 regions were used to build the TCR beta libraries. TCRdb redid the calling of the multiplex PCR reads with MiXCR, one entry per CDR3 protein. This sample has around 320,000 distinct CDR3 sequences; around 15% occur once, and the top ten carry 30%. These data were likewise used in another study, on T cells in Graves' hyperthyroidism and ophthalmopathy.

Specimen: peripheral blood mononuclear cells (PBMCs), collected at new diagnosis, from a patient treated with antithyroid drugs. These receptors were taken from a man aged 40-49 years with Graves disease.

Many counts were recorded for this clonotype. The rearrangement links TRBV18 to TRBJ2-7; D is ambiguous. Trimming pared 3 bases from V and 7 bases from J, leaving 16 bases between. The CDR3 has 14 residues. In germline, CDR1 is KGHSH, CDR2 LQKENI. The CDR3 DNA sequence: TGTGCCAGCTCACCGAATGTGGGCTTTAGAGAGCAGTACTTC. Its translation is CASSPNVGFREQYF.

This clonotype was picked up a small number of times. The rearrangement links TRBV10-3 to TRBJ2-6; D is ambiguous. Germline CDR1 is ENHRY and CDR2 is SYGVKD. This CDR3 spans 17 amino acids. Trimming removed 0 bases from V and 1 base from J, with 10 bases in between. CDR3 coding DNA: TGTGCCATCAGTGAGTCGGCCTTACAATCTGGGGCCAACGTCCTGACTTTC. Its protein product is CAISESALQSGANVLTF.

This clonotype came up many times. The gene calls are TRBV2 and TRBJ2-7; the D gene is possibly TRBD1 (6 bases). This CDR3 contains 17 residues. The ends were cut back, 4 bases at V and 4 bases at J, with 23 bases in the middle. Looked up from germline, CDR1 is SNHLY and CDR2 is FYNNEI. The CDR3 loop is CASSGADTGSPSYEQYF. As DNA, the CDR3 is TGTGCCAGCAGTGGGGCTGATACAGGGTCGCCGTCGTACGAGCAGTACTTC.

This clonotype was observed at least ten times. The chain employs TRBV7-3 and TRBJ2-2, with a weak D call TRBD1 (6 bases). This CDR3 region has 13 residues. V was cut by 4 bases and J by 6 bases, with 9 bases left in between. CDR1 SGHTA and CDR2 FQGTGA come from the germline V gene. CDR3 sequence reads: CASSWQGSGELFF. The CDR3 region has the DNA TGTGCCAGCAGCTGGCAGGGGTCCGGGGAGCTGTTTTTT.

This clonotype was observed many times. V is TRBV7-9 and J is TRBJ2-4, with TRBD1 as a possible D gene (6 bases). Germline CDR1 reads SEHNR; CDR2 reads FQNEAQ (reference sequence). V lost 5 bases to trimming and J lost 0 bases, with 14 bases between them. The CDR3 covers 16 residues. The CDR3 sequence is CASSPGDGLAKNIQYF. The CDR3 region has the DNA TGTGCCAGCAGCCCAGGGGACGGGTTAGCCAAAAACATTCAGTACTTC.

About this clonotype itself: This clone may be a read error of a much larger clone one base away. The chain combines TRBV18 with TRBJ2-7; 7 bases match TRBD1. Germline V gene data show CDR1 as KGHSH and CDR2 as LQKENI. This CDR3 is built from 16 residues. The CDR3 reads CASPPGLAGGIDEQYF. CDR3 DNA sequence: TGTGCCAGCCCACCAGGGTTGGCAGGGGGTATCGACGAGCAGTACTTC.

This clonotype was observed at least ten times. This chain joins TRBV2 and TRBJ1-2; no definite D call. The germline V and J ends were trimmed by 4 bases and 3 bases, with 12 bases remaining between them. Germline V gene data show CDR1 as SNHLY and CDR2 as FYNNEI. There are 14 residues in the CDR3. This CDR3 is CASSGRLSDYGYTF. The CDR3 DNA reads TGTGCCAGCAGTGGTCGTCTAAGCGACTATGGCTACACCTTC.

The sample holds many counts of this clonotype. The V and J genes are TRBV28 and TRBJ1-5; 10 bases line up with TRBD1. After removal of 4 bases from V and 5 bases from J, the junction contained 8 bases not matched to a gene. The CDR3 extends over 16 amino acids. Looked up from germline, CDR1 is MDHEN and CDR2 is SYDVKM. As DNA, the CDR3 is TGTGCCAGCAGTTCTGGGACAGGGGTGGCGGATCAGCCCCAGCATTTT. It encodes CASSSGTGVADQPQHF.

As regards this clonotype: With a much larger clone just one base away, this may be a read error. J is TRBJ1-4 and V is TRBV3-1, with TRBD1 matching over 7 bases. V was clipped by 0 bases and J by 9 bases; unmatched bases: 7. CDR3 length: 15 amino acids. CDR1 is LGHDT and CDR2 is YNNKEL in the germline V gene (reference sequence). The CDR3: CASSQDGQDIKKLFF. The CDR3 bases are TGTGCCAGCAGCCAAGACGGACAGGATATTAAAAAACTGTTTTTT.

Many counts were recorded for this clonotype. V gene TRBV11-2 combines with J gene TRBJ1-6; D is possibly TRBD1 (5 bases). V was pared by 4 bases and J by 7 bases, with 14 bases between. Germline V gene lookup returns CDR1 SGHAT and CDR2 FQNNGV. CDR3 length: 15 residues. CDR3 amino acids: CASSSTRGRNSPLHF. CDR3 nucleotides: TGTGCCAGCAGCTCCACAAGGGGTAGGAATTCACCCCTCCACTTT.